This T cell receptor (beta chain) was recorded in a study of T cells in women clearing cervical HPV infection. With regard to this clone: The antigen remains unidentified. The CDR3 goes on 3 residues after the read ends, and that part is filled in from the germline J gene.

Study-wide findings and caveats: Each sample's T-cell count was unknown, possibly confounding richness. Cases carried less TRBV6-7 than controls: 0.11% versus 0.16%.

Some clones are missing from TCRdb's copy, which holds only in-frame ones; the method was immunoSEQ multiplex PCR. Listed are tens of thousands of clones; about 7.7% falls within the top ten. Prevalent HPV16 infections were excluded; only incident single HPV16 infections included. V lost 3 bases, J lost 0 bases, and 9 bases lay in between. The CDR3 totals 15 residues. Germline lookup yields CDR1 MRHNA and CDR2 SNTAGT. The source material was blood buffy coat. This clonotype was sampled from a woman aged 18 to 75 with a cervical HPV16 infection that either progressed to CIN3+ or cleared (not recorded which). V and J are TRBV6-4 and TRBJ2-1; D possibly matches TRBD1 or TRBD2 (5 bases each). The CDR3 is CASSEEGSSYNEQFF. The covered CDR3 bases are TGTGCCAGCAGTGAAGAGGGGAGCTCCTACAATGAG.